This T cell receptor (beta chain) was recovered during a study of Tregs in tolerant kidney transplant recipients. The V gene's germline CDR1 is SGHNT and CDR2 YYREEE (reference sequence). V lost 0 bases and J 2 bases, leaving 13 bases between the germline ends. The CDR3 has 16 residues. As to this clone: What it recognizes is unknown.

Study-wide findings and caveats: Some patients' samples used different primers over time, so nucleotide sequences weren't comparable.

Method: immunoSEQ multiplex PCR; TCRdb's copy keeps in-frame clones and lacks some. The top ten clones hold approximately 0.33% of a sample with under 95,000 clones, more than 85% of them seen once. Unstimulated Tregs (CD4+CD25+CD127-) and CD4+CD25- non-Tregs were sorted from PBMCs. The input for sequencing was Tregs from blood, taken before the transplant. V gene TRBV5-4 combines with J gene TRBJ2-3; D unresolved. This TCR came from a human donor who received a combined kidney and bone marrow transplant. In DNA form, the CDR3 reads TGTGCCAGCAGCTTGGGCAATCCTTCTTCCACAGATACGCAGTATTTT. Its protein is CASSLGNPSSTDTQYF.